A single sample gave rise to the 20 T cell receptor beta chains below, sequenced in a study of blood T cells in healthy people across ages. A sample-barcoded 5' primer and a J-beta primer mix were used in a second PCR of roughly 7 to 11 cycles. TCRdb redid the calling of the 5' RACE reads with MiXCR, one entry per CDR3 protein. Among 1.5 million to 2 million distinct CDR3 sequences listed, less than 50% were seen once. The sample was blood. The receptor source for this set is a woman between 35 and 50 years old in good health.

This rearrangement joins TRBV6-6 to TRBJ2-5, with 9 positions matching TRBD2. Germline V gives CDR1 MNHNY, CDR2 SVGAGI (reference sequence). With V trimmed by 6 bases and J by 5 bases, 7 bases remained unmatched. This CDR3 has 14 residues. CDR3 region: CASSHTSGGETQYF. CDR3 nucleotide sequence: TGTGCCAGCAGCCACACCAGCGGGGGGGAGACCCAGTACTTC.

This clonotype was found a few times. A read error may produce the germline difference seen at one junction end. V usage is TRBV7-9 and J usage is TRBJ2-7; tentatively, D is TRBD2 (6 bases). CDR1 SEHNR and CDR2 FQNEAQ come from the germline V gene (reference sequence). CDR3 length: 16 residues. The CDR3: CASSLAARVGSYEQYF. CDR3 DNA: TGTGCCAGTAGCTTAGCGGCGAGGGTAGGCTCCTACGAGCAGTACTTC.

The V call is TRBV24-1, the J call TRBJ2-5, with D possibly being TRBD1 (5 bases). The length of the CDR3 is 12 residues. Germline-derived CDR1 and CDR2 are KGHDR and SFDVKD. V dropped 7 bases and J dropped 1 base, with 6 bases sitting between them. CDR3 nucleotides: TGTGCCACCAGGACAGTCCAAGAGACCCAGTACTTC. Translation: CATRTVQETQYF.

This chain connects TRBV11-2 to TRBJ2-4, with D tentatively TRBD2 (5 bases). With 10 bases removed from V and 2 bases from J, the gap between germline ends came to 18 bases. Germline V CDR1 and CDR2: SGHAT, FQNNGV. CDR3 size: 15 residues. The CDR3 protein is CATLGRGMTKNIQYF. Written as DNA, the CDR3 is TGTGCCACCCTCGGTCGGGGAATGACCAAAAACATTCAGTACTTC.

The V call is TRBV15, the J call TRBJ1-2; 8 bases fit TRBD1. CDR3 length equals 13 residues. The germline CDR1 and CDR2 sequences are LNHNV and YYDKDF (reference sequence). Losses at the gene ends were 2 bases for V and 6 bases for J; bases not matched to a gene: 2. CDR3 nucleotide sequence: TGTGCCACCAGCAGATTACAGGGGGATGGCTACACCTTC. Its translation: CATSRLQGDGYTF.

This clonotype showed up just a few times. This chain uses TRBV9 with TRBJ2-1, with no clear D. This CDR3 is 17 amino acids long. The germline V and J ends were trimmed by 1 base and 0 bases, with 14 bases remaining between them. The germline V gene has CDR1 SGDLS and CDR2 YYNGEE. The CDR3 DNA reads as TGTGCCAGCAGCGTAACCACTGGAAGTAGCTCCTACAATGAGCAGTTCTTC. It yields the protein CASSVTTGSSSYNEQFF.

The table lists this clonotype with a few counts. The chain joins TRBV15 to TRBJ2-7, with D perhaps matching TRBD1 (6 bases). CDR1 is LNHNV, CDR2 YYDKDF, per germline (reference sequence). The CDR3 spans 15 residues. Deletions cut 0 bases from V and 4 bases from J, with 13 bases between. The chain's CDR3 is CATSRDPGVGYEQYF. CDR3 sequence (DNA): TGTGCCACCAGCAGAGATCCAGGGGTGGGGTACGAGCAGTACTTC.

J is TRBJ2-1 and V is TRBV7-9; the match to TRBD1 covers 7 bases. Germline V gene data show CDR1 as SEHNR and CDR2 as FQNEAQ (reference sequence). Unmatched junction bases numbered 6, after V lost 2 bases and J lost 5 bases. This CDR3 has 15 amino acids. The CDR3 loop is CASSLTTGVDNEQFF. The CDR3 nucleotides are TGTGCCAGCAGCTTAACTACAGGGGTGGACAATGAGCAGTTCTTC.

This chain links TRBV12-3 or TRBV12-4 with TRBJ1-2; 10 bases fit TRBD1. Trimming at V came to 5 bases and at J to 7 bases, leaving 10 bases not matched to a gene. This CDR3 is built from 15 residues. The CDR3, as DNA: TGTGCCAGCAGTCTCCGACAGGGGGCGAGATCTGGCTACACCTTC. Its protein product is CASSLRQGARSGYTF.

This clonotype turned up a few times. The gene calls are TRBV24-1 and TRBJ2-7; weak D call: TRBD1 (7 bases). Trimming took off 5 bases at V and 2 bases at J, with 15 bases between the two ends. The CDR3 runs 15 residues. The germline V gene encodes CDR1 KGHDR and CDR2 SFDVKD. The CDR3 nucleotides are TGTGCCACCAGTGCCGCAGGGGGAGGTACCTACGAGCAGTACTTC. It yields the protein CATSAAGGGTYEQYF.

V usage is TRBV5-5 and J usage is TRBJ2-1; 10 nucleotides match TRBD1. The DNA end favors TRBJ2-7, so the J call may be wrong. The length of the CDR3 is 17 residues. Germline V lookup: CDR1 SGHKS, CDR2 YYEKEE (reference sequence). CDR3 loop: CASSSTPQTGGGYEQYF. The CDR3 bases are TGTGCCAGCAGCTCCACACCCCAGACAGGGGGCGGATACGAGCAGTACTTC.

In the case of this clonotype: The junction departs from the called germline gene at one end, perhaps through a read error. The gene calls are TRBV2 and TRBJ2-5; D remains ambiguous. The CDR3 is 15 residues long. The V gene's germline CDR1 is SNHLY and CDR2 FYNNEI. As DNA, the CDR3 is TGTGCCAACAGTGAAGAAGAAGGTGCCCAAGAGACCCAGTACTTC. It yields the protein CANSEEEGAQETQYF.

V and J are TRBV6-1 and TRBJ2-1; TRBD1 agrees at 8 bases. The DNA end favors TRBJ2-7, so the J call may be wrong. Germline lookup yields CDR1 MNHNS and CDR2 SASEGT. The CDR3 loop spans 19 amino acids. CDR3 sequence (DNA): TGTGCCAGCAGTCCACAGGGGGACAGCTCCAGTAGCTCCTACAATGAGCAGTACTTC. Translating gives CASSPQGDSSSSSYNEQYF.

The rearrangement joins TRBV7-2 to TRBJ2-7; D is unclear. Germline V gives CDR1 SGHTA, CDR2 FQGNSA. The CDR3 has 15 amino acids. V was trimmed by 0 bases and J by 2 bases, leaving 11 bases between them. CDR3 coding DNA: TGTGCCAGCAGCTTAGCCAGGCAGCTTACCTACGAGCAGTACTTC. This codes for CASSLARQLTYEQYF. The whole variable domain, remainder taken from reference TRBV7-2 and TRBJ2-7, is GAGVSQSPSNKVTEKGKDVELRCDPISGHTALYWYRQSLGQGLEFLIYFQGNSAPDKSGLPSDRFSAERTGGSVSTLTIQRTQQEDSAVYLCASSLARQLTYEQYFGPGTRLTVT.

The rearrangement uses TRBV12-3 or TRBV12-4 and TRBJ1-1; perhaps TRBD1 as D (6 bases). Trimming pared 5 bases from V and 8 bases from J, leaving 27 bases between. The CDR3 is 17 residues long. The CDR3, as DNA: TGTGCCAGCAGTCCTTCGCCCCCCGGGACACCCCGAGGGGAAGCTTTCTTT. Translating gives CASSPSPPGTPRGEAFF.

V is TRBV12-3 or TRBV12-4 and J is TRBJ1-2; D is unresolved. This CDR3 has 14 amino acids. V was clipped by 2 bases and J by 6 bases, with 13 bases between them. CDR3 bases: TGTGCCAGCAGTTTAAAAGGGCATCTGGATGGCTACACCTTC. Translating it yields CASSLKGHLDGYTF.

The chain employs TRBV6-1 and TRBJ2-5, with 7 bases fitting TRBD2. This CDR3 is built from 12 residues. From germline, CDR1 is MNHNS and CDR2 SASEGT. V dropped 6 bases and J dropped 11; count of bases not matched to a gene: 9. The CDR3 is CASRTTGREQYF. CDR3 in DNA: TGTGCCAGCAGGACGACTGGGAGGGAGCAGTACTTC.

This clonotype was counted a few times. The CDR3 bases are TGTGCCAGCATCTCCCCTAAGGGTATCAATGAAAAACTGTTTTTT. It yields the protein CASISPKGINEKLFF. This chain connects TRBV28 to TRBJ1-4; D is uncertain. Trimming left V 7 bases short and J 5 bases short, with 17 bases between. CDR3 size: 15 residues. Germline V gene data show CDR1 as MDHEN and CDR2 as SYDVKM.

The CDR3 DNA reads as TGCAGCGTTAGCGGGGGAAGACAGGGGATGGACGCCTACAAGCAGTACTTC. Its translation is CSVSGGRQGMDAYKQYF. The rearrangement uses TRBV29-1 and TRBJ2-5; D is possibly TRBD1 or TRBD2 (8 bases each). Trimming stripped 5 bases from V and 11 bases from J, with 33 bases between. The CDR3 spans 17 residues. The V gene's germline CDR1 is SQVTM and CDR2 ANQGSEA.

This clonotype was picked up a small number of times. This sequence joins TRBV6-2 or TRBV6-3 and TRBJ1-1; 9 nucleotides agree with TRBD1. The germline CDR1 and CDR2 sequences are MNHEY and SVGEGT. The CDR3 loop spans 13 amino acids. The trim removed 4 bases at V and 4 bases at J, leaving 1 base unmatched. CDR3 nucleotides: TGTGCCAGCAGTTCACAGGGGGCCACTGAAGCTTTCTTT. Protein sequence: CASSSQGATEAFF.